Shown below are 20 T cell receptor beta chains from a single sample sequenced in a study of Graves' ophthalmopathy and Graves' hyperthyroidism. Scientists amplified the TCR beta CDR3 regions from RNA transcripts. An initial RT-PCR round employing HTBI primers preceded a second-round multiplex PCR. MiXCR was run by TCRdb on the multiplex PCR reads, yielding one entry per CDR3 protein. The profile shows 400,000 to 500,000 distinct CDR3 sequences, more than 20% of them singletons. The sequenced sample was peripheral blood. These receptors came from a woman younger than 30 with stable Graves' hyperthyroidism.

The genes are TRBV18 and TRBJ2-7; possibly TRBD2 for D (5 bases). The CDR3 covers 13 residues. V lost 1 base and J lost 7, with 11 bases in between. Germline V gene data show CDR1 as KGHSH and CDR2 as LQKENI. The CDR3 sequence: CASSPLWTGEQYF. CDR3 DNA: TGTGCCAGCTCACCACTTTGGACGGGGGAGCAGTACTTC. Based on the CDR3 plus reference TRBV18 and TRBJ2-7, the full variable domain is NAGVMQNPRHLVRRRGQEARLRCSPMKGHSHVYWYRQLPEEGLKFMVYLQKENIIDESGMPKERFSAEFPKEGPSILRIQQVVRGDSAAYFCASSPLWTGEQYFGPGTRLTVT.

This clonotype was seen ten or more times. The rearrangement links TRBV6-5 to TRBJ2-7; a weak D match, TRBD2 (6 bases). The V and J ends lost 4 bases and 5 bases respectively, with 15 bases between them. CDR1 MNHEY and CDR2 SVGAGI come from the germline V gene. The CDR3 spans 14 residues. For the CDR3, the DNA is TGTGCCAGCAGTTTTGAGGGAGGCGGACACGAGCAGTACTTC. It codes for CASSFEGGGHEQYF.

This clonotype has ten or more counts. The rearrangement uses TRBV7-9 and TRBJ1-1, with TRBD1 as a possible D gene (6 bases). This CDR3 has 13 residues. Germline CDR1 SEHNR, CDR2 FQNEAQ (reference sequence). V dropped 5 bases and J dropped 5 bases, with 12 bases sitting between them. CDR3 nucleotides: TGTGCCAGCAGCACGCAGGGGAGGACTGAAGCTTTCTTT. This encodes CASSTQGRTEAFF. Using reference TRBV7-9 and TRBJ1-1 for the parts outside the CDR3, the full variable domain is DTGVSQNPRHKITKRGQNVTFRCDPISEHNRLYWYRQTLGQGPEFLTYFQNEAQLEKSRLLSDRFSAERPKGSFSTLEIQRTEQGDSAMYLCASSTQGRTEAFFGQGTRLTVV.

Many counts were recorded for this clonotype. The rearrangement links TRBV6-5 to TRBJ2-5; possibly TRBD1 for D (8 bases). Trimming took off 5 bases at V and 6 bases at J, with 13 bases between the two ends. The germline CDR1 and CDR2 sequences are MNHEY and SVGAGI. The CDR3 is 13 amino acids. The CDR3 is CASSNRGGKTQYF. The DNA for the CDR3 is TGTGCCAGCAGTAACAGGGGGGGAAAGACCCAGTACTTC.

This chain connects TRBV29-1 to TRBJ2-5, with a weak D call TRBD2 (6 bases). CDR3 length equals 12 residues. Trimming left V 6 bases short and J 5 bases short, with 13 bases between. The germline V gene has CDR1 SQVTM and CDR2 ANQGSEA. This CDR3 reads CSVGGTTETQYF. The DNA of the CDR3 is TGCAGCGTCGGAGGGACCACGGAGACCCAGTACTTC.

This clonotype occurred many times. This chain connects TRBV20-1 to TRBJ2-7; 10 bases agree with TRBD2. Per germline, CDR1 DFQATT and CDR2 SNEGSKA (reference sequence). V lost 6 bases, J lost 3 bases, and 8 bases stayed unmatched. This CDR3 region has 14 residues. This chain's CDR3 is CSASRPSGSYEQYF. CDR3 nucleotide sequence: TGCAGTGCCAGCCGGCCTAGCGGGAGCTACGAGCAGTACTTC.

At least ten counts were recorded for this clonotype. The chain recombines TRBV12-3 or TRBV12-4 with TRBJ1-1; 7 bases agree with TRBD1. CDR3 length: 14 amino acids. V dropped 5 bases and J dropped 5; count of bases not matched to a gene: 8. CDR3 in amino acids: CASSPGQPRTEAFF. Here the CDR3 DNA reads TGTGCCAGCAGTCCGGGACAGCCAAGGACTGAAGCTTTCTTT.

This chain connects TRBV29-1 to TRBJ1-1, with D perhaps matching TRBD1 (6 bases). CDR1 and CDR2 from the germline V gene are SQVTM and ANQGSEA. This CDR3 is 13 amino acids long. V lost 4 bases to trimming and J lost 3 bases, with 12 bases between them. Written as DNA, the CDR3 is TGCAGCGTTGTTTGGGGGGCGGACACTGAAGCTTTCTTT. It translates to CSVVWGADTEAFF.

This clonotype was found many times. V usage is TRBV5-1 and J usage is TRBJ2-7, with 8 bases lining up with TRBD1. Germline CDR1 and CDR2: SGHRS and YFSETQ. With 5 bases clipped from V and 5 bases from J, the junction kept 9 bases outside the gene matches. The CDR3 totals 14 residues. CDR3 region: CASSTQGVGNEQYF. The CDR3 DNA is TGCGCCAGCAGTACACAGGGGGTCGGGAACGAGCAGTACTTC.

This chain connects TRBV11-1 to TRBJ2-6; 11 bases agree with TRBD2. The CDR3 has 19 residues. The V gene end was trimmed by 2 bases and the J gene end by 4 bases; junction bases not matched to a gene: 10. The germline V gene encodes CDR1 SGHAT and CDR2 FQDESV (reference sequence). As DNA, the CDR3 is TGTGCCAGCAGCTTAATCCCACTAGCGGGAGTTCGAGGGGCCAACGTCCTGACTTTC. Protein: CASSLIPLAGVRGANVLTF.

This chain connects TRBV12-5 to TRBJ1-1; D perhaps matches TRBD1 (5 bases). Trimming cost V 6 bases and J 3 bases, with 17 bases left between them. The CDR3 consists of 15 residues. Germline V gives CDR1 LGHNT, CDR2 FRNRAP. CDR3 nucleotide sequence: TGTGCTAGTGGCCCTGGGACGACCTATGACACTGAAGCTTTCTTT. It encodes CASGPGTTYDTEAFF. The full variable domain, completed using reference TRBV12-5 and TRBJ1-1, is DARVTQTPRHKVTEMGQEVTMRCQPILGHNTVFWYRQTMMQGLELLAYFRNRAPLDDSGMPKDRFSAEMPDATLATLKIQPSEPRDSAVYFCASGPGTTYDTEAFFGQGTRLTVV.

The rearrangement uses TRBV28 and TRBJ2-7; D could derive from TRBD1 or TRBD2 (5 bases each). This CDR3 is built from 15 residues. Germline CDR1 and CDR2: MDHEN and SYDVKM. V lost 8 bases, J lost 2 bases, and 19 bases lay in between. This CDR3 is CASRQIGTHAYEQYF. The CDR3 DNA sequence: TGTGCCAGCCGTCAAATCGGGACGCATGCCTACGAGCAGTACTTC.

Only a few counts were recorded for this clonotype. The chain couples TRBV6-1 to TRBJ1-1; D is unclear. The V end lost 6 bases, the J end lost 3 bases, and 11 bases lay between the germline ends. The germline CDR1 and CDR2 sequences are MNHNS and SASEGT. The CDR3 spans 13 residues. In DNA, the CDR3 is TGTGCCAGCAGCCCACTGGGGTACACTGAAGCTTTCTTT. Translated, it gives CASSPLGYTEAFF.

The CDR3 DNA reads TGTGCCAGTAGTATAACGACAGGGCCTTTGGCCCAGTACTTC. It translates to CASSITTGPLAQYF. The chain links TRBV19 to TRBJ2-5, with 7 bases that match TRBD1. The junction had 9 bases not matched to a gene; V was cut back by 2 bases and J by 9 bases. Germline V gives CDR1 LNHDA, CDR2 SQIVND (reference sequence). CDR3 length: 14 amino acids.

The chain uses TRBV28 and TRBJ1-1; D is ambiguous. CDR1 is MDHEN and CDR2 is SYDVKM in the germline V gene. This CDR3 is 12 amino acids long. Deletions cut 2 bases from V and 7 bases from J, with 8 bases between. The CDR3 reads CASSLATREAFF. The CDR3 bases are TGTGCCAGCAGTTTAGCCACCCGTGAAGCTTTCTTT.

The table lists this clonotype with many counts. The rearrangement links TRBV25-1 to TRBJ2-7; D unclear. Germline V gene sequence: CDR1 MGHDK, CDR2 SYGVNS. Trimming pared 1 base from V and 6 bases from J, leaving 7 bases between. This CDR3 region has 12 residues. The CDR3: CASSESNTEQYF. The DNA of the CDR3 is TGTGCCAGCAGTGAATCTAATACCGAGCAGTACTTC.

The sample holds one count of this clonotype. The chain is built from TRBV20-1 and TRBJ2-5, with D perhaps TRBD2 (6 bases). This CDR3 has 15 amino acids. Between the trimmed V and J ends, which lost 6 bases and 3 bases, there was a span of 20 bases. CDR1 is DFQATT and CDR2 is SNEGSKA in the germline V gene (reference sequence). CDR3 in amino acids: CSAPRGAGGEETQYF. For the CDR3, the DNA is TGCAGTGCCCCCAGAGGGGCGGGCGGGGAAGAGACCCAGTACTTC.

This clonotype showed up many times. CDR3 nucleotide sequence: TGTGCCAGCACTCCTATCGGGGGCGAGCAGTACTTC. It specifies CASTPIGGEQYF. The V and J genes are TRBV6-5 and TRBJ2-7; tentatively, D is TRBD2 (6 bases). The CDR3 has 12 residues. Germline-derived CDR1 and CDR2 are MNHEY and SVGAGI. V lost 7 bases, J lost 6 bases, and 13 bases lay in between.

This chain links TRBV6-2 or TRBV6-3 with TRBJ1-5, with no clear D. The CDR3 is made up of 12 amino acids. CDR1 and CDR2 from the germline V gene are MNHEY and SVGEGT. Between the trimmed V and J ends, which lost 4 bases and 11 bases, there was a span of 12 bases. The CDR3 is CASSSVLTAQHF. The CDR3 bases are TGTGCCAGCAGTTCAGTTTTGACGGCCCAGCATTTT.

This clonotype was seen many times. V is TRBV20-1 and J is TRBJ1-1; 7 bases are shared with TRBD1. This CDR3 spans 15 amino acids. Trimming removed 6 bases from V and 1 base from J; junction bases left unmatched: 11. Germline V CDR1 and CDR2: DFQATT, SNEGSKA (reference sequence). The CDR3, as DNA: TGCAGTGCGACTACAGGGGCCGCACGGAACACTGAAGCTTTCTTT. Its translation: CSATTGAARNTEAFF.